These T cell receptor beta chains were read from a single sample in a study of metastatic and nonmetastatic thyroid tumors. TCRdb re-called the PCR reads via MiXCR. The sample contains about 24,000 clones, around 20% of which appear only once. The sample comprised blood. Source of these receptors: a male donor with papillary thyroid cancer or a benign thyroid nodule (not recorded which). Some clones in this sample may be carry-over from other donors' samples. CDR3s include the opening cysteine and the closing phenylalanine or tryptophan. A D gene is named only where the DNA matches it firmly. Clone size, where shown, is once, few, many, or a class for clones that have expanded.

medium-sized	-	TRBV20-1	14	TRBJ1-6	TGCAGTGCTAGTTCCGACTTGGGTTCGTCACCCCTCCACTTT	CSASSDLGSSPLHF
many	-	TRBV5-4	15	TRBJ1-3	TGTGCCAGCAGCTTGGGGGGCGTAGGTGGAAACACCATATATTTT	CASSLGGVGGNTIYF
many	TRBD2	TRBV11-1	16	TRBJ2-1	TGTGCCAGCAGCTTAGCGGGGGGGAGGGCCGAGACTGAGCAGTTCTTC	CASSLAGGRAETEQFF
many	-	TRBV30	15	TRBJ1-6	TGTGCCTGGGAGGCTCAACAGAGCTGGAGTTCACCCCTCCACTTT	CAWEAQQSWSSPLHF
-	-	TRBV27	14	TRBJ2-2	TGTGCCAGCAGTTTATCAGGGGACACCGGGGAGCTGTTTTTT	CASSLSGDTGELFF
-	TRBD1	TRBV4-3	15	TRBJ1-1	TGCGCCAGCAGCGTTGACAGGGGGCGGGGCACTGAAGCTTTCTTT	CASSVDRGRGTEAFF
few	-	TRBV19	13	TRBJ2-2	TGTGCCAGTAGGCAGTGGATGTCCGGGGAGCTGTTTTTT	CASRQWMSGELFF
-	TRBD1	TRBV11-1	15	TRBJ2-1	TGTGCCAGCAGCTTGTTTGGGACAGGGGGGAATGAGCAGTTCTTC	CASSLFGTGGNEQFF
-	-	TRBV5-1	15	TRBJ2-5	TGCGCCAGCAGCTTGGCTCGCGGGGAAGGTGAGACCCAGTACTTC	CASSLARGEGETQYF
-	TRBD2	TRBV4-1	19	TRBJ2-1	TGCGCCAGCAGCCATCCGGGACTAGCGGGAGGGCCGTTCCGGAATGAGCAGTTCTTC	CASSHPGLAGGPFRNEQFF
medium-sized	-	TRBV28	14	TRBJ2-7	TGTGCCAGCAGTTTGGGGGCAGGGCTGCGCGAGCAGTACTTC	CASSLGAGLREQYF
many	-	TRBV9	13	TRBJ2-7	TGTGCCAGCAGCCCGACCGACGACTACGAGCAGTACTTC	CASSPTDDYEQYF
many	TRBD1	TRBV7-2	16	TRBJ2-2	TGTGCCAGCAGCGACGGGACAGGGGCGAACACCGGGGAGCTGTTTTTT	CASSDGTGANTGELFF
many	-	TRBV6-1	15	TRBJ2-4	TGTGCCTGCAGTAACAGGGCCGTGGGCAAAAACATTCAGTACTTC	CACSNRAVGKNIQYF
-	TRBD2	TRBV5-1	19	TRBJ2-4	TGCGCCAGCAGCTTGGTTGGTAGCGGGGGGTCCTTAGCCAAAAACATTCAGTACTTC	CASSLVGSGGSLAKNIQYF
-	TRBD2	TRBV20-1	14	TRBJ2-3	TGCAGTGCTAGACAGGGACTAGCGACAGATACGCAGTATTTT	CSARQGLATDTQYF
-	-	TRBV6-4	15	TRBJ2-6	TGTGCCAGCAGTGAATCAAGCTCTGGGGCCAACGTCCTGACTTTC	CASSESSSGANVLTF
medium-sized	-	TRBV12-3/TRBV12-4	14	TRBJ1-1	TGTGCCAGCAGTTTAATCCAGTCGGCCACTGAAGCTTTCTTT	CASSLIQSATEAFF
many	-	TRBV7-9	15	TRBJ2-7	TGTGCCAGCAGCTCCTACGTGGGGGTTCCCCCCGAGCAGTACTTC	CASSSYVGVPPEQYF
medium-sized	-	TRBV30	14	TRBJ1-1	TGTGCCTGGAGCCATACTGGGGGGACCGGCGAAGCTTTCTTT	CAWSHTGGTGEAFF
-	-	TRBV3-1	13	TRBJ2-7	TGTGCCAGCATCCGTAGGGTCCCCTACGAGCAGTACTTC	CASIRRVPYEQYF
many	TRBD2	TRBV5-6	15	TRBJ2-5	TGTGCCAGCAGCTGGGGGGGAAGGGGACAAGAGACCCAGTACTTC	CASSWGGRGQETQYF
few	-	TRBV6-1	14	TRBJ2-7	TGTGCCATCAGTGAAGGGGACACCTCCCACGAGCAGTACTTC	CAISEGDTSHEQYF
many	-	TRBV18	15	TRBJ1-6	TGTGCCAGCTCACCAGGTCAGGGGATCCGGCCACCCCTCCACTTT	CASSPGQGIRPPLHF
many	TRBD1	TRBV20-1	13	TRBJ2-7	TGCAGTGCTACCGGGACAGGGGGCTACGAGCAGTACTTC	CSATGTGGYEQYF
medium-sized	-	TRBV3-1	17	TRBJ2-7	TGTGCCAGCAGCCAAGTCTGGCGGAACCAGGGGATCTACGAGCAGTACTTC	CASSQVWRNQGIYEQYF
few	TRBD2	TRBV24-1	16	TRBJ2-7	TGTGCCACCATTGCCCCGGGACTAGCGGTAACCTACGAGCAGTACTTC	CATIAPGLAVTYEQYF
-	TRBD2	TRBV6-1	17	TRBJ2-7	TGTGCCAGCAGCGAGAGTCTAGCGGGATTTAGCTCCCACGAGCAGTACTTC	CASSESLAGFSSHEQYF
-	-	TRBV18	15	TRBJ2-1	TGTGCCAGCTCACCCGGGCAGGGGACTAACAATGAGCAGTTCTTC	CASSPGQGTNNEQFF
many	-	TRBV7-8	17	TRBJ2-3	TGTGCCAGCAGCTTGGGCCCCGCGGGGTTTAGCACAGATACGCAGTATTTT	CASSLGPAGFSTDTQYF
few	TRBD1	TRBV19	15	TRBJ2-7	TGTGCCAGTAGTACCGTGGGACAGGTCTTCTACAAGCAGTACTTC	CASSTVGQVFYKQYF